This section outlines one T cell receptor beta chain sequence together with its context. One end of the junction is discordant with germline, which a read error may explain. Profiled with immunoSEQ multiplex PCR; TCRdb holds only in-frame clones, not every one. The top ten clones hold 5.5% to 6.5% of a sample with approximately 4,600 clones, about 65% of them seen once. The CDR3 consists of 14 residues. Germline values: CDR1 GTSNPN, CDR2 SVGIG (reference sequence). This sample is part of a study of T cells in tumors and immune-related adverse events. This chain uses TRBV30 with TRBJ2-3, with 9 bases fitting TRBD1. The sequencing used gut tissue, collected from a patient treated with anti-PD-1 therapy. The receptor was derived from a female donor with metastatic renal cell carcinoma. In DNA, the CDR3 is TGTGCCGGGAGGGGGACAGGGAGCACAGATACGCAGTATTTT. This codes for CAGRGTGSTDTQYF.